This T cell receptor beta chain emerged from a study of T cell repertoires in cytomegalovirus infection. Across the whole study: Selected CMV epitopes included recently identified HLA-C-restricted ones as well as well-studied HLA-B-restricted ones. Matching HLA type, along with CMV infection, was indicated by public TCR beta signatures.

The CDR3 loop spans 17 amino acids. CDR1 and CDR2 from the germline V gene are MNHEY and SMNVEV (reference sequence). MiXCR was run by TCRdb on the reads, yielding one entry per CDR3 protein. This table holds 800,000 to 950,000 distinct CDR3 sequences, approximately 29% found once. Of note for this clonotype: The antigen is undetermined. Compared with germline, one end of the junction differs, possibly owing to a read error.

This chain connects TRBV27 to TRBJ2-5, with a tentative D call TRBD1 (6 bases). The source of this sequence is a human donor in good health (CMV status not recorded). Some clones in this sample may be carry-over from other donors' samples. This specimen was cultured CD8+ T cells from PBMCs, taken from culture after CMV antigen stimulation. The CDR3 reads CASSLSHIGTGQEPQYF. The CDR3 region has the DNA TGTGCCAGCAGTTTATCGCACATAGGGACGGGACAAGAGCCCCAGTACTTC.